The present entry profiles one T cell receptor beta chain with its context. The data were taken from a study of T cell changes during pregnancy in multiple sclerosis. V was pared by 4 bases and J by 6 bases, with 14 bases between. The CDR3 is 13 amino acids. CDR1 SGDLS and CDR2 YYNGEE come from the germline V gene. TCRdb's table, derived via immunoSEQ multiplex PCR, lists solely in-frame clones and lacks some. The table lists roughly 14,000 clones, 65% to 90% of them singletons. The sequencing here drew on CD8+ T cells from peripheral blood mononuclear cells, taken in the first trimester of pregnancy. This TCR derives from a female donor with multiple sclerosis, enrolled in a pregnancy study. The chain is built from TRBV9 and TRBJ2-7, with D possibly TRBD1 on 5 matching bases. Here the CDR3 DNA reads TGTGCCAGCAGCCCAGAGACAGTCGGCGAGCAGTACTTC. Its translation: CASSPETVGEQYF.